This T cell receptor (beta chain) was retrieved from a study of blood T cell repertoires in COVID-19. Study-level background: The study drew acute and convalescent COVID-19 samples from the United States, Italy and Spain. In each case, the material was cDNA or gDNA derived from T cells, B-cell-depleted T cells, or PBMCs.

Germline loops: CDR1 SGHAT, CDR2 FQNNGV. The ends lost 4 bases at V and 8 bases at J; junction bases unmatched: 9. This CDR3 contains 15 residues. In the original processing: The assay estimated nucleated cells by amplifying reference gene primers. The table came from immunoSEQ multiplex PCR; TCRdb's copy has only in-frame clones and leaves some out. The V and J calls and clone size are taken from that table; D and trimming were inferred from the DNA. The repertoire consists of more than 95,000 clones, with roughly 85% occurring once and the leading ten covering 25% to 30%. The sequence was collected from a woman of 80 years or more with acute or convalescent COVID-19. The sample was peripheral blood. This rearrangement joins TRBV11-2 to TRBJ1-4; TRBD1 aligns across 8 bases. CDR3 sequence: CASSSLHGQGEKLFF. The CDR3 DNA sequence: TGTGCCAGCAGCTCCTTACATGGACAGGGCGAAAAACTGTTTTTT. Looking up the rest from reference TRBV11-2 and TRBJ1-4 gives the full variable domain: EAGVAQSPRYKIIEKRQSVAFWCNPISGHATLYWYQQILGQGPKLLIQFQNNGVVDDSQLPKDRFSAERLKGVDSTLKIQPAKLEDSAVYLCASSSLHGQGEKLFFGSGTQLSVL.